A selection of T cell receptor beta chains follows, all from one sample in a study of cytomegalovirus exposure and HLA in healthy donors. Sequencing used immunoSEQ multiplex PCR; TCRdb keeps in-frame clones, though not all of them. This sample has about 180,000 clones; approximately 80% occur once, and the top ten carry approximately 2.4%. Sequenced material: PBMCs. The receptor source for this set is a male donor in good health and CMV-seronegative. The CDR3 runs from the conserved cysteine through the conserved F or W. D genes are given only for firm matches. Some rows have no size entry. The others give once, few or many, or a class for an expanded clone.

CDR3aa,CDR3nt,d_gene,abundance,v_gene,j_gene
CASMDRDAGLNTEAFF,TGTGCCAGTATGGACCGGGACGCGGGGTTGAACACTGAAGCTTTCTTT,-,few,TRBV19,TRBJ1-1
CASSDPGQIQSPLHF,TGTGCCAGCAGTGATCCAGGACAGATACAATCACCCCTCCACTTT,-,once,TRBV25-1,TRBJ1-6
CASSSGVYNEQFF,TGTGCCAGCAGCTCGGGAGTTTACAATGAGCAGTTCTTC,-,-,TRBV5-6,TRBJ2-1
CASSASDRDLSPLHF,TGTGCCAGCAGCGCCAGTGACAGGGACCTTTCACCCCTCCACTTT,TRBD1,-,TRBV5-6,TRBJ1-6
CAWSVRTSGGAYNEQFF,TGTGCCTGGAGTGTACGGACTAGCGGGGGGGCCTACAATGAGCAGTTCTTC,TRBD2,-,TRBV30,TRBJ2-1
CASSLGQGTAKYDYGYTF,TGCGCCAGCAGCTTGGGACAGGGGACCGCAAAATACGACTATGGCTACACCTTC,TRBD1,-,TRBV5-1,TRBJ1-2
CASSQGPSTDTQYF,TGCGCCAGCAGCCAGGGCCCTAGCACAGATACGCAGTATTTT,-,-,TRBV4-1,TRBJ2-3
CASSPIAGTGLYEQYF,TGTGCCAGCTCACCAATTGCCGGGACAGGGCTCTACGAGCAGTACTTC,TRBD1,-,TRBV18,TRBJ2-7
CASSRTGIEQPQHF,TGTGCCAGCAGTAGGACAGGGATCGAACAGCCCCAGCATTTT,TRBD1,-,TRBV7-9,TRBJ1-5
CASSEHQGPMVSGNTIYF,TGTGCCAGCAGTGAACATCAGGGGCCGATGGTCTCTGGAAACACCATATATTTT,-,few,TRBV6-1,TRBJ1-3
CASSATSYEQYF,TGCGCCAGCAGCGCGACTAGCTACGAGCAGTACTTC,-,-,TRBV5-1,TRBJ2-7
CASEGARSEEQYF,TGTGCCAGCGAGGGGGCGCGGTCGGAGGAGCAGTACTTC,TRBD1,-,TRBV25-1,TRBJ2-7
CASSVGGGAHGELFF,TGTGCCAGCAGCGTGGGCGGGGGGGCCCACGGGGAGCTGTTTTTT,TRBD2,-,TRBV9,TRBJ2-2
CASSQRGANVLTF,TGTGCCAGTAGTCAGAGGGGGGCCAACGTCCTGACTTTC,-,once,TRBV19,TRBJ2-6
CASSSYQRGSTDTQYF,TGTGCCAGCAGCTCCTACCAGCGGGGGAGCACAGATACGCAGTATTTT,TRBD2,-,TRBV5-4,TRBJ2-3
CASSPQGGLSYEQYF,TGTGCCAGTAGCCCACAGGGGGGACTCTCCTACGAGCAGTACTTC,TRBD1,-,TRBV19,TRBJ2-7
CASSYSSSYNSPLHF,TGTGCCAGCAGTTACTCGAGCTCCTATAATTCACCCCTCCACTTT,-,-,TRBV6-5,TRBJ1-6
CASSLGSGIGNQPQHF,TGTGCCAGCAGCTTGGGTTCGGGAATCGGCAATCAGCCCCAGCATTTT,-,-,TRBV7-9,TRBJ1-5
CASGPDRVYGYPF,TGTGCCAGCGGACCAGACAGGGTGTATGGCTACCCCTTC,TRBD1,-,TRBV9,TRBJ1-2
CASSPPGQSNEKLFF,TGTGCCAGCAGTCCTCCGGGACAGTCTAATGAAAAACTGTTTTTT,TRBD1,-,TRBV28,TRBJ1-4
CATTGERSGNTIYF,TGTGCCACGACAGGGGAAAGGTCTGGAAACACCATATATTTT,TRBD1,-,TRBV10-3,TRBJ1-3
CAPQPDGQDKNIQYF,TGTGCCCCACAACCCGATGGGCAGGACAAAAACATTCAGTACTTC,-,-,TRBV11-1,TRBJ2-4
CASSARQGSANIQYF,TGTGCCAGCAGCGCCCGACAGGGGTCTGCGAACATTCAGTACTTC,TRBD1,-,TRBV5-6,TRBJ2-4
CSVRGTPGYNEQFF,TGCAGCGTGCGTGGGACTCCAGGGTACAATGAGCAGTTCTTC,-,-,TRBV29-1,TRBJ2-1
CASSSPGLAGGPTEQYF,TGTGCCAGCAGTTCGCCTGGGCTAGCGGGAGGGCCCACCGAGCAGTACTTC,TRBD2,-,TRBV28,TRBJ2-7
CASRISGTSGTGELFF,TGTGCCAGCAGGATTTCCGGGACTAGCGGCACCGGGGAGCTGTTTTTT,TRBD2,-,TRBV7-2,TRBJ2-2